Sequencing of this TCR beta chain was carried out in a study of blood T cell repertoires in COVID-19. About the research overall: Samples of COVID-19 (acute and convalescent) were obtained from the United States, Italy and Spain. The analysed material was cDNA or gDNA that came from T cells, B-cell-depleted T cells, or PBMCs.

Trimming took 7 bases from V and 0 from J, leaving 14 bases between them. The CDR3 runs to 15 residues. Germline-derived CDR1 and CDR2 are SNHLY and FYNNEI. Methods used by the authors: Quantification of nucleated cells was approximated via reference gene primer amplification. TCRdb's table, derived via immunoSEQ multiplex PCR, lists solely in-frame clones and lacks some. V and J calls and clone size are as listed in that table; D and trimming were resolved from the DNA. The sample contains some 160,000 clones, roughly three quarters of which appear only once. The receptor was derived from a man in his fifties with active or convalescent COVID-19. The J gene is TRBJ2-3, the V gene TRBV2; possible D gene TRBD2, 6 bases. The sequenced sample consisted of peripheral blood. The CDR3 region is CASTRPSASTDTQYF. CDR3 in DNA: TGTGCCAGCACTCGACCTAGCGCCAGCACAGATACGCAGTATTTT. Complete variable domain (other parts from reference TRBV2 and TRBJ2-3): EPEVTQTPSHQVTQMGQEVILRCVPISNHLYFYWYRQILGQKVEFLVSFYNNEISEKSEIFDDQFSVERPDGSNFTLKIRSTKLEDSAMYFCASTRPSASTDTQYFGPGTRLTVL.